The 18 T cell receptor beta chains in this list originate from one sample, sequenced in a study of graft-versus-host responses after intestinal transplantation. Produced via immunoSEQ multiplex PCR; TCRdb's table is partial and in-frame only. The sample has some 97,000 clones, roughly nine tenths seen once. No antigens are known for them. The sequencing used unstimulated CD4+ T cells sorted from spleen or lymph node cells, collected before transplant. These receptors were obtained from a human donor who was the organ donor for an intestinal transplant.

The chain employs TRBV19 and TRBJ1-1; TRBD1 is a possible D gene (6 bases). The CDR3 has 14 residues. From germline, CDR1 is LNHDA and CDR2 SQIVND (reference sequence). V gave up 3 bases and J gave up 0 bases, with 8 bases separating them. The CDR3 here is CASSMGQVNTEAFF. The CDR3 coding sequence is TGTGCCAGTAGTATGGGACAAGTGAACACTGAAGCTTTCTTT.

V and J are TRBV10-3 and TRBJ1-1; D not certain. V lost 4 bases, J lost 5 bases, and 11 bases lay in between. This CDR3 has 13 amino acids. Germline V gene data show CDR1 as ENHRY and CDR2 as SYGVKD. The CDR3, as DNA: TGTGCCATCAGTGGACCACGGAGGACTGAAGCTTTCTTT. Translation: CAISGPRRTEAFF.

The chain links TRBV11-2 to TRBJ2-2; TRBD2 might be the D (6 bases). This CDR3 has 17 amino acids. The V end was cut by 5 bases, the J end by 0 bases, with 16 bases between. The germline V gene encodes CDR1 SGHAT and CDR2 FQNNGV. The DNA of the CDR3 is TGTGCCAGCAGCCCCCCGGTTGCGGGAACGAACACCGGGGAGCTGTTTTTT. Protein: CASSPPVAGTNTGELFF.

This clone is a singleton in its sample. This chain connects TRBV6-1 to TRBJ1-4; D perhaps matches TRBD1 (5 bases). V dropped 6 bases and J dropped 4 bases, with 12 bases sitting between them. The CDR3 is made up of 14 amino acids. Germline CDR1 is MNHNS and CDR2 is SASEGT. CDR3 nucleotides: TGTGCCAGCAGAAAGGGACTGATTAATGAAAAACTGTTTTTT. This sequence encodes CASRKGLINEKLFF.

The chain joins TRBV5-5 to TRBJ2-2, with unresolved D. With 4 bases removed from V and 1 base from J, the gap between germline ends came to 5 bases. Germline CDR1 reads SGHKS; CDR2 reads YYEKEE (reference sequence). The length of the CDR3 is 13 residues. The DNA of the CDR3 is TGTGCCAGCAGCACATGGAACACCGGGGAGCTGTTTTTT. This sequence encodes CASSTWNTGELFF.

The V and J genes are TRBV15 and TRBJ2-6; the D call may be TRBD1 or TRBD2 (5 bases each). Trimming stripped 5 bases from V and 0 bases from J, with 17 bases between. CDR3 size: 18 residues. Germline V CDR1 and CDR2: LNHNV, YYDKDF (reference sequence). The CDR3: CATSLATGRVSGANVLTF. DNA for the CDR3: TGTGCCACCAGCCTAGCCACAGGACGCGTCTCTGGGGCCAACGTCCTGACTTTC.

The rearrangement uses TRBV2 and TRBJ1-6; maybe TRBD1 (6 bases). The CDR3 is made up of 14 amino acids. Per germline, CDR1 SNHLY and CDR2 FYNNEI. Trimming shortened V by 7 bases and J by 9 bases, and 16 bases separated the two germline ends. The DNA for the CDR3 is TGTGCCAGCACCCTACAGGGCGGTAGTTCACCCCTCCACTTT. Amino acids: CASTLQGGSSPLHF.

The table lists this clone with a few counts. The rearrangement joins TRBV10-3 to TRBJ1-3; no reliable D call. V was cut by 4 bases and J by 4 bases, with 8 bases left in between. The germline V gene has CDR1 ENHRY and CDR2 SYGVKD. This CDR3 region has 13 residues. CDR3 region: CAISGEGGNTIYF. DNA for the CDR3: TGTGCCATCAGTGGGGAGGGAGGAAACACCATATATTTT.

The chain recombines TRBV18 with TRBJ1-5; TRBD1 matches 7 bases. V was clipped by 4 bases and J by 2 bases; unmatched bases: 8. The CDR3 is 16 residues long. Germline CDR1 KGHSH, CDR2 LQKENI. DNA of the CDR3: TGTGCCAGCTCACTACAGGGGCCCCTCGGCAATCAGCCCCAGCATTTT. Its protein product is CASSLQGPLGNQPQHF.

V and J are TRBV7-2 and TRBJ1-6; TRBD1 matches 8 bases. Germline V lookup: CDR1 SGHTA, CDR2 FQGNSA. The CDR3 consists of 14 residues. After removal of 1 base from V and 9 bases from J, the junction contained 2 bases not matched to a gene. The CDR3 nucleotides read TGTGCCAGCAGCTTAGGACAGGGGCTTTCACCCCTCCACTTT. It specifies CASSLGQGLSPLHF.

This chain joins TRBV27 and TRBJ2-2, with 7 bases that match TRBD2. The CDR3 covers 13 residues. Trimming at V came to 5 bases and at J to 6 bases, leaving 3 bases not matched to a gene. Germline loops: CDR1 MNHEY, CDR2 SMNVEV (reference sequence). DNA for the CDR3: TGTGCCAGCAGTGTAGCGGGTGCCGGGGAGCTGTTTTTT. Its translation: CASSVAGAGELFF.

The chain has TRBV2 and TRBJ1-6; 8 nucleotides match TRBD1. The V gene end was trimmed by 8 bases and the J gene end by 7 bases; junction bases not matched to a gene: 7. This CDR3 spans 14 amino acids. In germline, CDR1 is SNHLY, CDR2 FYNNEI. CDR3 in amino acids: CASVRGQENSPLHF. The CDR3 DNA sequence: TGTGCCAGCGTGAGGGGACAGGAGAATTCACCCCTCCACTTT.

The chain couples TRBV13 to TRBJ2-7; TRBD2 matches at 10 bases. Germline V gene data show CDR1 as PRHDT and CDR2 as FYEKMQ (reference sequence). The trim removed 5 bases at V and 2 bases at J, leaving 6 bases unmatched. The CDR3 runs 15 residues. CDR3 sequence reads: CASSRQSGGAYEQYF. Here the CDR3 DNA reads TGTGCCAGCAGCCGCCAAAGCGGGGGGGCCTACGAGCAGTACTTC.

The chain employs TRBV5-4 and TRBJ2-2, with D hard to call. The germline V and J ends were trimmed by 2 bases and 4 bases, with 12 bases remaining between them. This CDR3 has 15 residues. From germline, CDR1 is SGHNT and CDR2 YYREEE (reference sequence). The CDR3 DNA sequence: TGTGCCAGCAGCTTCGAGGTAGCACCCACCGGGGAGCTGTTTTTT. Translated: CASSFEVAPTGELFF. Supplemented by reference TRBV5-4 and TRBJ2-2, the full variable domain reads ETGVTQSPTHLIKTRGQQVTLRCSSQSGHNTVSWYQQALGQGPQFIFQYYREEENGRGNFPPRFSGLQFPNYSSELNVNALELDDSALYLCASSFEVAPTGELFFGEGSRLTVL.

The chain combines TRBV30 with TRBJ2-5; 7 nucleotides align to TRBD2. V shed 8 bases and J 1 base; nucleotides not matched to a gene: 4. The CDR3 length is 12 residues. Per germline, CDR1 GTSNPN and CDR2 SVGIG (reference sequence). The CDR3 region is CARQRGQETQYF. CDR3 coding DNA: TGTGCCCGTCAGCGGGGCCAAGAGACCCAGTACTTC.

This sequence joins TRBV7-3 and TRBJ2-1, with 8 bases that match TRBD1. The germline V gene encodes CDR1 SGHTA and CDR2 FQGTGA. Trimming removed 2 bases from V and 9 bases from J; junction bases left unmatched: 3. This CDR3 region has 13 residues. As DNA, the CDR3 is TGTGCCAGCAGCTTACAGGGGGCCGGTGAGCAGTTCTTC. It translates to CASSLQGAGEQFF.

This sequence joins TRBV5-4 and TRBJ1-2; D call uncertain. The CDR3 runs to 12 residues. Germline CDR1 reads SGHNT; CDR2 reads YYREEE (reference sequence). Trimming left V 3 bases short and J 1 base short, with 4 bases between. CDR3 coding DNA: TGTGCCAGCAGCTCAAGTAACTATGGCTACACCTTC. Translation gives CASSSSNYGYTF.

The chain is built from TRBV4-1 and TRBJ1-4; perhaps TRBD1 as D (5 bases). The CDR3 loop spans 14 amino acids. CDR1 and CDR2 from the germline V gene are MGHRA and YSYEKL. V gave up 0 bases and J gave up 11 bases, with 13 bases separating them. The CDR3 is CASSQDGGVKKLFF. The CDR3 nucleotides read TGCGCCAGCAGCCAAGATGGAGGGGTCAAGAAACTGTTTTTT.